The subject of this entry is one T cell receptor (beta chain). Its antigen specificity is not known. Per-base quality was not reported, and no clone a single base away is much larger than it. The protocol used for the library was 5' RACE. Sequenced using an Illumina HiSeq 2500. A second PCR of about 6 to 11 cycles was performed with a sample-barcoded 5' primer and a J-beta primer mix. Each TCR beta cDNA molecule received a unique molecular identifier from a template-switch 5' adaptor carrying 12 random nucleotides. Each sample yielded at least 2.5 million CDR3-containing paired-end reads. The Mint cDNA synthesis kit, primed by a TRBC-specific oligonucleotide, was used to synthesize first-strand cDNA from all RNA. All cDNA was treated with uracil-DNA glycosylase and then went through a first 18-cycle PCR with the universal primers M1SS and BC2_uni_R. As for the authors' bioinformatics: For normalization, 1 million high-quality reads, each with a distinct molecular identifier, were randomly selected from each sample. Reads with shared molecular identifiers were discarded instead of being binned into consensus sequences. CDR3 identification, clonotype clustering and error correction used MiTCR with a Q25 quality threshold and the strictest error-elimination algorithm. A nonparametric unseen species model using Euler transformation provided a lower-bound estimate of total TCR beta diversity. TCRdb reprocessing: public reads trimmed at Q25 with fastp, clones called with MiXCR, in-frame beta chains kept. Each entry is one CDR3 protein sequence, shown with its most common DNA and genes. TCRdb assigned the V and J calls; the authors' analysis was not used. The sample includes roughly 1.6 million distinct CDR3 sequences, with roughly 32% observed a single time. Over 9% of the sample rests with the top ten.

The data stem from a study of blood T cells in healthy people across ages (dated by TCRdb to the mid-2010s). Looking at the study overall: In model experiments, template switching captured roughly one uniquely barcoded TCR beta cDNA molecule for every two T cells. To track age-related changes in TCR beta repertoire diversity, the study relied on deep sequencing normalized with unique cDNA molecular identifiers. Donors were grouped into four age groups: young (average 16 years), middle-aged (39), aged (roughly 67) and long-lived (over 80). Donors of different ages were randomly distributed across sequencing lanes to avoid experimental bias. Two additional independent replicas of 1 million unique cDNA reads from the same blood draw were analyzed for two donors (one aged 18 to 29 and one aged 80 or older). General conclusions and limits of the study: Bulk unsorted PBMC profiling prevented conclusive comparison of naive and antigen-experienced compartments. Compared with the aged group, the long-lived group had more naive CD4+ T cells, fewer expanded clones and increased TCR diversity, a pattern suggesting age selection. The percentage of naive T cells measured by flow cytometry correlated strongly with observed TCR beta diversity. Estimates of total diversity based on one million sequenced T cells were considered lower bounds and underestimates. Observed TCR beta diversity per million T cells fell roughly linearly with age, and a significant reduction was already apparent by age around 40. The CMV infection status of donors was not known, potentially confounding age-related changes in expanded clonotypes.

From its cysteine to its phenylalanine, the CDR3 spans 14 amino acids. Just CDR3 DNA is preserved here, 42 bases in frame from base 1. CDR1 SNHLY and CDR2 FYNNEI were looked up in the germline V gene. Donors were about 36 systemically healthy Caucasian individuals from Russia aged roughly 6 to 95 years. Each donor gave ten milliliters of peripheral blood, collected into EDTA-treated Vacutainer tubes. Ficoll-Paque density-gradient centrifugation was used to isolate PBMCs, with at least 7 million obtained per sample. Trizol reagent was used to extract total RNA from PBMCs, with at least 6 micrograms per sample. The percentages of naive CD45RAhigh/CD27high T cells were determined by flow cytometry on a PBMC aliquot from every donor.

The origin of this receptor is a woman aged 25 to 39 in good health. Sequencing was performed on blood. The chain couples TRBV2 to TRBJ2-7; TRBD1 aligns with 9 central bases. The DNA matches TRBJ2-4 better at its end, which makes the J call doubtful. The CDR3 reads CASRRPGTGNIQYF. The DNA sequence is TGTGCCAGCAGGCGCCCCGGGACAGGGAACATTCAGTACTTC.